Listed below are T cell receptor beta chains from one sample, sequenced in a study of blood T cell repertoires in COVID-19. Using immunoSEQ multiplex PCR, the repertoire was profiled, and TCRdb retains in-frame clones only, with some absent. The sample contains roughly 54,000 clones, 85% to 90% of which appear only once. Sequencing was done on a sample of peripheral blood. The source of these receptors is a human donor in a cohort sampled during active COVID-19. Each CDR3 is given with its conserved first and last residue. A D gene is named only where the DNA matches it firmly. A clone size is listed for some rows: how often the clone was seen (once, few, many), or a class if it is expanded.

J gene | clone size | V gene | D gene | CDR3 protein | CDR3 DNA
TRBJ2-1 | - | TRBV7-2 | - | CASSPISGNEQFF | TGTGCCAGCAGCCCCATTAGCGGCAATGAGCAGTTCTTC
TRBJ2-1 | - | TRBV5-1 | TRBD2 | CASSLEGGLAGQYNEQFF | TGCGCCAGCAGCTTGGAAGGTGGGTTAGCGGGTCAATACAATGAGCAGTTCTTC
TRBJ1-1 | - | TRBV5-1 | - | CASSTETTANTEAFF | TGCGCCAGCAGCACGGAAACAACAGCGAACACTGAAGCTTTCTTT
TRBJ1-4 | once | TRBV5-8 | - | CASSPTGRPNEKLFF | TGTGCCAGCAGCCCAACGGGTCGCCCTAATGAAAAACTGTTTTTT
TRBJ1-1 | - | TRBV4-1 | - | CASSLTAANTEAFF | TGCGCCAGCAGCCTCACCGCGGCGAACACTGAAGCTTTCTTT
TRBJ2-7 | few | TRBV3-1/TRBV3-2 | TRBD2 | CASSFRGDGEQYF | TGTGCCAGCAGCTTCCGGGGGGATGGCGAGCAGTACTTC
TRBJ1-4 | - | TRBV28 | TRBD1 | CASGTRGSGEKLFF | TGTGCCAGCGGGACCAGGGGGAGCGGTGAAAAACTGTTTTTT
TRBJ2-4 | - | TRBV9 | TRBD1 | CASSVESIKNRGIGGKTTNIQYF | TGTGCCAGCAGCGTAGAGTCCATTAAAAACAGGGGGATCGGAGGAAAAACGACGAACATTCAGTACTTC
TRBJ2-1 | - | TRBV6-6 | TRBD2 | CASSRRPGTSGSSSYNEQFF | TGTGCCAGCAGTCGACGACCCGGGACTAGCGGGTCTAGCTCCTACAATGAGCAGTTCTTC
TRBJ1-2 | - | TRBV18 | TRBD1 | CASSPAETGAGYTF | TGTGCCAGCTCACCAGCGGAGACAGGGGCGGGCTACACCTTC
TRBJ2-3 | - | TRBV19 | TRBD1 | CASSTSRTGGSLDTQYF | TGTGCCAGTAGTACCTCACGGACAGGGGGCTCGCTAGATACGCAGTATTTT
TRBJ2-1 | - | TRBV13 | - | CASSLASQGGLQQGEQFF | TGTGCCAGCAGCTTAGCCTCTCAGGGGGGTCTTCAGCAAGGTGAGCAGTTCTTC
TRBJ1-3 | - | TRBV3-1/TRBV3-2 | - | CASSSPGTSSGNTIYF | TGTGCCAGCAGCTCCCCCGGGACTTCCTCTGGAAACACCATATATTTT
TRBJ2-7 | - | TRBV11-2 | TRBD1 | CASSLHQGAYYEQYF | TGTGCCAGCAGCTTACACCAGGGGGCTTACTACGAGCAGTACTTC
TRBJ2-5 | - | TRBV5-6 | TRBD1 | CASSLLETGAIETQYF | TGTGCCAGCAGCTTGTTGGAGACAGGGGCGATCGAGACCCAGTACTTC
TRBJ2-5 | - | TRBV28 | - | CASSQEVQETQYF | TGTGCCAGCAGTCAGGAAGTACAAGAGACCCAGTACTTC
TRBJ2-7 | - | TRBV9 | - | CASSDPGASYEQYF | TGTGCCAGCAGCGACCCTGGGGCCTCCTACGAGCAGTACTTC
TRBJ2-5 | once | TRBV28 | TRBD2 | CASQPRTSAQETQYF | TGTGCCAGCCAACCTCGGACTAGCGCGCAAGAGACCCAGTACTTC
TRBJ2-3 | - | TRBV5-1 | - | CASSLATDTQYF | TGCGCCAGCAGCTTGGCTACAGATACGCAGTATTTT
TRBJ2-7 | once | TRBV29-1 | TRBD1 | CSVGQGFYEQYF | TGCAGCGTCGGACAGGGTTTTTACGAGCAGTACTTC
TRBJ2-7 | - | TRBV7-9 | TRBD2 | CASRPNSGSHYEQYF | TGTGCCAGCAGGCCAAATAGCGGGAGCCACTACGAGCAGTACTTC
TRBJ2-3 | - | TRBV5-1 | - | CASSRDRTSYTDTQYF | TGCGCCAGCAGCCGTGACAGAACCTCTTACACAGATACGCAGTATTTT
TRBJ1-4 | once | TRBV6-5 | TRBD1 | CASSYSSGDRKLFF | TGTGCCAGCAGTTACTCTTCGGGGGACAGAAAACTGTTTTTT
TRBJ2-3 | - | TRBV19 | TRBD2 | CASSRTSGGYTDTQYF | TGTGCCAGTAGCCGTACTAGCGGGGGTTACACAGATACGCAGTATTTT
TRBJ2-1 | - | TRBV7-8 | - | CASRPTGSAYNEQFF | TGTGCCAGCAGACCAACAGGGTCGGCCTACAATGAGCAGTTCTTC
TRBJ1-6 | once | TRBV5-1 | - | CASSPGRANSPLHF | TGCGCCAGCAGCCCGGGGAGGGCAAATTCACCCCTCCACTTT
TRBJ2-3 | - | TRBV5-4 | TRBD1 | CASSYYSGTGITSTDTQYF | TGTGCCAGCAGCTACTACTCCGGGACAGGGATAACTAGCACAGATACGCAGTATTTT
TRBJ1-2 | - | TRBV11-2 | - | CASSLEVAGNYGYTF | TGTGCCAGCAGCTTAGAGGTGGCCGGGAACTATGGCTACACCTTC
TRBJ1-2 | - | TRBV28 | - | CASSFSAGLRRPGYTF | TGTGCCAGCAGTTTTAGTGCGGGACTTCGGAGACCAGGCTACACCTTC
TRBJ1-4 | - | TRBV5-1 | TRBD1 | CASNTGQGATNEKLFF | TGCGCCAGCAACACGGGACAGGGGGCGACTAATGAAAAACTGTTTTTT
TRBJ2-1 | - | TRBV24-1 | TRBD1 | CATSDFGGQGVHNEQFF | TGTGCCACCAGTGATTTTGGGGGACAGGGAGTCCACAATGAGCAGTTCTTC
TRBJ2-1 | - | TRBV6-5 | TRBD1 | CASSYSRGRDNEQFF | TGTGCCAGCAGTTACTCCAGGGGGCGCGACAATGAGCAGTTCTTC
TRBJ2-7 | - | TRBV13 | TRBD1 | CASSLRGQGSYEQYF | TGTGCCAGCAGCTTAAGGGGACAGGGATCCTACGAGCAGTACTTC
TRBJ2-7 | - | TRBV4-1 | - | CASSQDKYSYEQYF | TGCGCCAGCAGCCAAGATAAGTACAGCTACGAGCAGTACTTC
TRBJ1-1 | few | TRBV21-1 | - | CASRGTDEAFF | TGTGCCAGCAGGGGGACAGACGAAGCTTTCTTT
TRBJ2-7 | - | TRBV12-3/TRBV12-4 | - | CASSSGATYEQYF | TGTGCCAGCAGTTCAGGGGCTACCTACGAGCAGTACTTC
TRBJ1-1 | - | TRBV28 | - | CASSLGRGEAFF | TGTGCCAGCAGTCTGGGTCGGGGTGAAGCTTTCTTT
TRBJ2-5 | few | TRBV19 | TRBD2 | CASKRTSVTQETQYF | TGTGCCAGTAAAAGGACTAGCGTAACCCAAGAGACCCAGTACTTC
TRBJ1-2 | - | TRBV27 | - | CASSLSLGQHGYTF | TGTGCCAGCAGTTTATCCCTGGGACAACATGGCTACACCTTC
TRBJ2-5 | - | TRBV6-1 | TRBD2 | CASSEQLARETQYF | TGTGCCAGCAGTGAACAACTAGCGAGGGAGACCCAGTACTTC
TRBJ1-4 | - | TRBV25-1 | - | CASSPTGSYNEKLFF | TGTGCCAGCAGTCCAACCGGGAGCTATAATGAAAAACTGTTTTTT
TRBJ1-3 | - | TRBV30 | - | CAWDTGSYGNTIYF | TGTGCCTGGGATACAGGGTCGTACGGAAACACCATATATTTT
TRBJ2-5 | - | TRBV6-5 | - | CASSLLGEETQYF | TGTGCCAGCAGTCTCCTAGGCGAAGAGACCCAGTACTTC
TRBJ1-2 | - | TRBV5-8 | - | CASSLNQGGGYTF | TGTGCCAGCAGCCTGAACCAGGGTGGTGGCTACACCTTC
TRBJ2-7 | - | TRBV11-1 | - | CASSSQGSHSYEQYF | TGTGCCAGCAGCTCACAGGGATCACACTCCTACGAGCAGTACTTC
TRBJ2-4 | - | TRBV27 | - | CASSSRTELNIQYF | TGTGCCAGCAGTTCAAGGACAGAGTTAAACATTCAGTACTTC
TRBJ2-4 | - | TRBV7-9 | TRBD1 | CASSLGDRRENF | TGTGCCAGCAGCTTAGGGGACAGGAGGGAAAACTTC
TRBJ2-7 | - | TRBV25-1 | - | CASRHRFGIGEQYF | TGTGCCAGCAGACACAGATTCGGGATAGGCGAGCAGTACTTC
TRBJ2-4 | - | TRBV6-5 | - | CASSPSRDGANIQYF | TGTGCCAGCAGCCCCAGCAGGGATGGGGCGAACATTCAGTACTTC
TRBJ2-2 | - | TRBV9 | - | CASSARGDVDTGELFF | TGTGCCAGCAGCGCCAGGGGGGACGTTGACACCGGGGAGCTGTTTTTT
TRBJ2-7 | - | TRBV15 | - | CATSRDLVSNEQYF | TGTGCCACCAGCAGAGATCTAGTTTCCAACGAGCAGTACTTC
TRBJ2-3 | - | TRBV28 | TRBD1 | CASSLPQGSDTQYF | TGTGCCAGCAGTTTACCACAGGGGTCAGATACGCAGTATTTT